The rows below give T cell receptor beta chains drawn from one sample of a study of cytomegalovirus exposure and HLA in healthy donors. Here immunoSEQ multiplex PCR was the method, and the copy in TCRdb shows in-frame clones only, minus some. Of about 140,000 clones listed, approximately 80% are singletons. Sequenced material: PBMCs. The source of these receptors is a male donor in good health and CMV-seropositive. Both conserved end residues are part of each CDR3. D genes are given only for firm matches. Clone size is given for some rows only: seen once, a few or many times, or a class if the clone is expanded.

d_gene | j_gene | v_gene | abundance | CDR3aa | CDR3nt
TRBD1 | TRBJ1-1 | TRBV27 | NA | CASSFLTGGVGTEAFF | TGTGCCAGCAGTTTTCTCACAGGGGGAGTTGGGACTGAAGCTTTCTTT
NA | TRBJ1-1 | TRBV4-1 | NA | CASSQEGGRVTEAFF | TGCGCCAGCAGCCAAGAGGGAGGAAGGGTCACTGAAGCTTTCTTT
TRBD1 | TRBJ2-3 | TRBV15 | NA | CATSGQTGRSTDTQYF | TGTGCCACCAGCGGGCAGACAGGGCGAAGCACAGATACGCAGTATTTT
NA | TRBJ1-1 | TRBV9 | few | CASSAGGMNTEAFF | TGTGCCAGCAGCGCGGGGGGCATGAACACTGAAGCTTTCTTT
TRBD1 | TRBJ2-3 | TRBV9 | NA | CASSGNTGGWDTQYF | TGTGCCAGCAGCGGGAACACAGGGGGGTGGGATACGCAGTATTTT
NA | TRBJ2-7 | TRBV6-6 | once | CASSLPRDTGEQYF | TGTGCCAGCAGTTTGCCTCGGGACACCGGCGAGCAGTACTTC
NA | TRBJ2-5 | TRBV5-6 | once | CASRTGLDLGTQYF | TGTGCCAGCAGAACCGGACTCGACCTTGGGACCCAGTACTTC
TRBD1 | TRBJ1-1 | TRBV6-1 | few | CASKGTGVSNTEAFF | TGTGCCAGCAAGGGGACAGGGGTATCGAACACTGAAGCTTTCTTT
NA | TRBJ2-2 | TRBV25-1 | once | CASSEIAGPLTGELFF | TGTGCCAGCAGTGAAATCGCGGGACCACTAACCGGGGAGCTGTTTTTT
TRBD2 | TRBJ2-7 | TRBV29-1 | NA | CSVVGLVNYEQYF | TGCAGCGTGGTGGGACTAGTCAACTACGAGCAGTACTTC
NA | TRBJ2-1 | TRBV29-1 | once | CSVVIVAEQFF | TGCAGCGTTGTGATAGTTGCCGAGCAGTTCTTC
TRBD1 | TRBJ1-1 | TRBV28 | NA | CASGMPGTGNSNTEAFF | TGTGCCAGCGGAATGCCCGGGACAGGGAACTCGAACACTGAAGCTTTCTTT
TRBD2 | TRBJ2-1 | TRBV5-8 | NA | CASRSLAALSYNEQFF | TGTGCCAGCAGATCGCTAGCGGCCCTTTCCTACAATGAGCAGTTCTTC
TRBD2 | TRBJ2-5 | TRBV9 | once | CASSVDVRGGFQETQYF | TGTGCCAGCAGCGTAGATGTGCGGGGGGGCTTCCAAGAGACCCAGTACTTC
TRBD1 | TRBJ2-3 | TRBV6-5 | NA | CASGGTGRDTQYF | TGTGCCAGCGGGGGGACAGGGCGGGATACGCAGTATTTT
TRBD2 | TRBJ2-3 | TRBV19 | NA | CASSWGLAVSTDTQYF | TGTGCCAGTAGCTGGGGACTAGCGGTGAGCACAGATACGCAGTATTTT
NA | TRBJ1-2 | TRBV27 | NA | CASSPRGGGGYGYTF | TGTGCCAGCAGTCCCCGAGGGGGGGGTGGCTATGGCTACACCTTC
NA | TRBJ1-5 | TRBV19 | NA | CASTNDSYSNQPQHF | TGTGCCAGTACCAACGACTCATATAGCAATCAGCCCCAGCATTTT
TRBD2 | TRBJ2-3 | TRBV9 | NA | CASSGLAGGADTQYF | TGTGCCAGCAGCGGACTAGCGGGGGGGGCAGATACGCAGTATTTT
NA | TRBJ2-1 | TRBV7-6 | NA | CASSLYRVNEQFF | TGTGCCAGCAGCTTGTACAGGGTCAATGAGCAGTTCTTC
TRBD2 | TRBJ2-2 | TRBV10-3 | NA | CAISESTSGTGELFF | TGTGCCATCAGTGAGTCGACTAGCGGAACCGGGGAGCTGTTTTTT
NA | TRBJ2-1 | TRBV7-9 | NA | CASSLVWMTSSYNEQFF | TGTGCCAGCAGCTTAGTCTGGATGACTAGCTCCTACAATGAGCAGTTCTTC